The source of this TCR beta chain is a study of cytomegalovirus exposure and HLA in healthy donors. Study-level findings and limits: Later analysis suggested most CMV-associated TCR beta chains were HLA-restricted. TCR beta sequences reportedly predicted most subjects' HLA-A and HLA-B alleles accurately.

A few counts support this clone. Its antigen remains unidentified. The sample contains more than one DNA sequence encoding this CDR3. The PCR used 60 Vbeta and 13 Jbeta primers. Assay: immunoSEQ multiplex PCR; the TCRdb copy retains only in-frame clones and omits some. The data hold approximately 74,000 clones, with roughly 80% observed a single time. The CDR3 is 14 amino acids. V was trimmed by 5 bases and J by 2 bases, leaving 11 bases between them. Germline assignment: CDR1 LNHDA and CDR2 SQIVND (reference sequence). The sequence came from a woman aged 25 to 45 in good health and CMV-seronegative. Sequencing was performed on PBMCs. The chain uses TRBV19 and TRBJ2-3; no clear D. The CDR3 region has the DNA TGTGCCAGTAGTTTTTCGACTTACACAGATACGCAGTATTTT. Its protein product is CASSFSTYTDTQYF.